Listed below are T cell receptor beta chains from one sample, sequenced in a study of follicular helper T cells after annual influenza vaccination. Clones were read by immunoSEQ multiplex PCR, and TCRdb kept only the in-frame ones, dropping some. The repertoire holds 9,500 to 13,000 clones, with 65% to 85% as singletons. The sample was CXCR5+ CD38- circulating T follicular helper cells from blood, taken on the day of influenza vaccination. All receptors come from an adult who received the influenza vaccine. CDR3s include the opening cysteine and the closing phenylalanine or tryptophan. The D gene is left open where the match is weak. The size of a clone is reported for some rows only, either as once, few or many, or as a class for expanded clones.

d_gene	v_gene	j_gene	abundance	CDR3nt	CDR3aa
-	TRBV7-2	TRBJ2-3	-	TGTGCCAGCAGCTTAGATCGGCAGGGTACGGATACGCAGTATTTT	CASSLDRQGTDTQYF
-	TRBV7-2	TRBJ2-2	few	TGTGCCAGCAGCCCTATGACCTGGGGGGAGCTGTTTTTT	CASSPMTWGELFF
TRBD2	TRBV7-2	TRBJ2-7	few	TGTGCCAGCAGCCGGGACTACTCGTCTGTCTACGAGCAGTACTTC	CASSRDYSSVYEQYF
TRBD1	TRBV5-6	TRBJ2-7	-	TGTGCCAGCAGCCTAGGGGACAGGGGGTCCGAGCAGTACTTC	CASSLGDRGSEQYF
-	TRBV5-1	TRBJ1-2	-	TGCGCCAGCAGCTTGGGAAGGGGGGCCTATGGCTACACCTTC	CASSLGRGAYGYTF
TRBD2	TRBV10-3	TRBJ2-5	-	TGTGCCATCAGTGATAGCGGGGAGACCCAGTACTTC	CAISDSGETQYF
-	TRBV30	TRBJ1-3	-	TGTGCCTGGAGTGTTGGACTGGGCATATATTTT	CAWSVGLGIYF
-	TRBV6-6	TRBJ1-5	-	TGTGCCAGCAATTGGGGGGGAGGTCAGCCCCAGCATTTT	CASNWGGGQPQHF
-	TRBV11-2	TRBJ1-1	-	TGTGCCAGCAGCTCCGGGTGGGACACTGAAGCTTTCTTT	CASSSGWDTEAFF
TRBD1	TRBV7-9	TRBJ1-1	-	TGTGCCAGCAGCTTAAGCAGGGGGCTGGGCACTGAAGCTTTCTTT	CASSLSRGLGTEAFF
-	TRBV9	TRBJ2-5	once	TGTGCCAGCAGCGTAGGGATGGCCCAAGAGACCCAGTACTTC	CASSVGMAQETQYF